This T cell receptor (beta chain) came from a study of regulatory T cells in long-lasting Graves disease. Study overall: Patients with persistent Graves' disease had over 5 years of antithyroid drugs and persistent TSH receptor antibodies.

Study-level results: Persistent Graves' disease cases displayed lower TCR diversity than newly diagnosed ones. Persistent patients shared thousands of public clonotypes among themselves. Newly diagnosed patients shared fewer, at about 890.

V lost 1 base to trimming and J lost 2 bases, with 7 bases between them. This CDR3 region has 14 residues. Germline-derived CDR1 and CDR2 are SGHTA and FQGNSA. In regard to this clonotype: Its antigen is unidentified.

Time point here: persistent/refractory GD, antithyroid drugs over 5 years with positive TRAb. The TCR library was made from RNA that had been extracted from PBMCs in TRIzol. Sequencing libraries for TCR beta were prepared with iRepertoire HTBI primers and Arm-PCR of CDR3 regions. Original processing notes: Samples collectively showed some 65 TRBV and fewer than 15 TRBJ segments. A single record per CDR3 protein comes from TCRdb applying MiXCR to the multiplex PCR reads. The V and J calls here are based on TCRdb, not the publication. The table includes about 470,000 distinct CDR3 sequences, about 22% detected once.

Sequenced here: peripheral blood mononuclear cells (PBMCs), sampled when the disease was refractory, from a patient treated with antithyroid drugs. The sequence was collected from a female donor with Graves disease. This chain links TRBV7-2 with TRBJ2-3, with D possibly matching TRBD1 (5 bases). The chain's CDR3 is CASSLGQNTDTQYF. DNA of the CDR3: TGTGCCAGCAGCTTAGGACAGAACACAGATACGCAGTATTTT. Supplemented by reference TRBV7-2 and TRBJ2-3, the full variable domain reads GAGVSQSPSNKVTEKGKDVELRCDPISGHTALYWYRQSLGQGLEFLIYFQGNSAPDKSGLPSDRFSAERTGGSVSTLTIQRTQQEDSAVYLCASSLGQNTDTQYFGPGTRLTVL.